This TCR beta chain stems from a study of CXCR3-negative and CXCR3-positive naive CD8 T cells. Overall study findings and caveats: Cryopreserved PBMCs had partly decreased CXCR3 expression; fresh PBMCs were used in most assays. Researchers report that CXCR3-positive naive cells carry more hydrophobic TRB CDR3s than CXCR3-negative naive cells. Within a donor, both naive subsets shared TRBV-TRBJ usage, unlike memory cells.

Germline assignment: CDR1 SQVTM and CDR2 ANQGSEA. The CDR3 spans 16 residues. The study made its TRB cDNA libraries by 5' RACE, adding UMI labels. One entry per CDR3 protein, without DNA, is what TCRdb gives after re-calling the 5' RACE reads. In all, the sample yields tens of thousands of distinct CDR3 sequences. On this clonotype itself: The antigen is undetermined.

The sequenced material came from naive CXCR3+ CD8+ T cells from blood. Regarding subset: CD45RO-CCR7+CD27+CD95- naive CD8+ T cells expressing CXCR3 (TNR3+). The TCR sequence derives from a human donor in good health. Some clones in this sample may be carry-over from other donors' samples. The rearrangement links TRBV29-1 to TRBJ2-3; checking the TCRdb D call of TRBD2 is not possible without DNA. The CDR3 protein is CSVDDVGTLVADTQYF.